This T cell receptor beta chain was documented in a study of T cell clusters in autoimmune cytopenias. Study context: The median distinct TRB clonotype count was 2,000 to 3,000 per sample, from a median roughly 51,000 reads.

This clonotype is called medium-sized based on its frequency. Its antigen is still unknown. TRB rearrangements were amplified by touch-down multiplex PCR with mixed TRB-A/B primers. From its re-call of the multiplex PCR reads, TCRdb lists each CDR3 protein once, without DNA. Its clone listing holds some 890 distinct CDR3 sequences. This CDR3 spans 12 amino acids. CDR1 and CDR2 (germline): SGHTA, FQGNSA. Some 38,000 genome equivalents of blood DNA were amplified for TRB. Overall study results and limits: TRB repertoire shifts in secondary cytopenia and chronic lymphocytic leukemia mostly reflected lymphoma, not autoimmunity. No experiment has yet validated the function of the T cell clusters defined in silico. Clustering suggested that physiological T cell clusters were missing in primary autoimmune cytopenia patients.

The rearrangement links TRBV7-2 to TRBJ1-2. This TCR was sampled from a human donor with an autoimmune cytopenia or autoimmune hepatitis (not recorded which). The sequencing input was peripheral blood. CDR3 protein: CASSLDFYGYTF.